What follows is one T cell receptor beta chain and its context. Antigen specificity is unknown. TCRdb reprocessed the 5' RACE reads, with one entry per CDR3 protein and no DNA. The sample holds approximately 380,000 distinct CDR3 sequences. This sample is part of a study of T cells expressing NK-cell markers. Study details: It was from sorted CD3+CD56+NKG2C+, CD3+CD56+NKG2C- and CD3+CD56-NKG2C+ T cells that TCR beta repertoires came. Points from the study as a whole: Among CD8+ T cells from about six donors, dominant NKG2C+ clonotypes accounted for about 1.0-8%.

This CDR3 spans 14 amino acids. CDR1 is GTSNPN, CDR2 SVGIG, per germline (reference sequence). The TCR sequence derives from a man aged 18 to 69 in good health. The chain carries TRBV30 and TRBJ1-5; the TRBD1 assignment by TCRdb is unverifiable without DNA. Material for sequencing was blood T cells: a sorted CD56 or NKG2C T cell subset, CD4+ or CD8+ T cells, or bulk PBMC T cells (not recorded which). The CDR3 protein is CAWSSGSGNQPQHF.